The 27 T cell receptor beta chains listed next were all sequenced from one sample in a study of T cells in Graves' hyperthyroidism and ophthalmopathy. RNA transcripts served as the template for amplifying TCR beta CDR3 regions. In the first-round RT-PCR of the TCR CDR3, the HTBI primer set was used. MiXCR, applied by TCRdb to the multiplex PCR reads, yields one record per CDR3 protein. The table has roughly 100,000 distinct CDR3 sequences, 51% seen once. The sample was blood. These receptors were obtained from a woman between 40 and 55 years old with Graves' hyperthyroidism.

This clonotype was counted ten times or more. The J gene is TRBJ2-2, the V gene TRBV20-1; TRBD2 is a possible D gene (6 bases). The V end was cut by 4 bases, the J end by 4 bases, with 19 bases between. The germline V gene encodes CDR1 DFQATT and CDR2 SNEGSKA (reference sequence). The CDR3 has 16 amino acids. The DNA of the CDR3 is TGCAGTGCTAAGACGACCCTAGGGAGGAGCACCGGGGAGCTGTTTTTT. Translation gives CSAKTTLGRSTGELFF.

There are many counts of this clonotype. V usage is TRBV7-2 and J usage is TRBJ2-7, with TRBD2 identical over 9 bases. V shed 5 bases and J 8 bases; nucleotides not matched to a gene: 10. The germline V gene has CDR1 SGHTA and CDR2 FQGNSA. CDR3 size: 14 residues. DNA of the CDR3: TGTGCCAGCAGCCCCCCCGGGGCGGGAGGGCAGCAGTACTTC. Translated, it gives CASSPPGAGGQQYF.

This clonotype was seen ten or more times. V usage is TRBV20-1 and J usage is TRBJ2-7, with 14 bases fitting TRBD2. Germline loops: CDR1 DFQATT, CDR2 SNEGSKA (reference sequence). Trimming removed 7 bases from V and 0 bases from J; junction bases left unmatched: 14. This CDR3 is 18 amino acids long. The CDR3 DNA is TGCAGTGGGACCGGGACTAGCGGGAGTGGGGTAAGCTCCTACGAGCAGTACTTC. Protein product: CSGTGTSGSGVSSYEQYF.

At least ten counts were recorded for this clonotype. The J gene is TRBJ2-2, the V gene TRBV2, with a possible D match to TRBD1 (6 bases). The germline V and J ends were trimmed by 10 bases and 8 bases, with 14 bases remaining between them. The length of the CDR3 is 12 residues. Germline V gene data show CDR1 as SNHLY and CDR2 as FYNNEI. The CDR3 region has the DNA TGTGCCACCGTACCCAGGGGTGGGGAGCTGTTTTTT. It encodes CATVPRGGELFF.

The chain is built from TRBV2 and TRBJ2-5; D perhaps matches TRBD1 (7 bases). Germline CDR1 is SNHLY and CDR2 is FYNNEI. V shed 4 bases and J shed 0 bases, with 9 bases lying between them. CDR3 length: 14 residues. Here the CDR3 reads CASSAGGYQETQYF. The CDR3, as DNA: TGTGCCAGCAGTGCAGGGGGGTACCAAGAGACCCAGTACTTC.

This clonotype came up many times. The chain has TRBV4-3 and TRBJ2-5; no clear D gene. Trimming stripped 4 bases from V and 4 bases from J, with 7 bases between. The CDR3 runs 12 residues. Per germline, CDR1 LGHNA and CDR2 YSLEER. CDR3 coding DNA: TGCGCCAGCAGCCTGGAAGGAGAGACCCAGTACTTC. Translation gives CASSLEGETQYF.

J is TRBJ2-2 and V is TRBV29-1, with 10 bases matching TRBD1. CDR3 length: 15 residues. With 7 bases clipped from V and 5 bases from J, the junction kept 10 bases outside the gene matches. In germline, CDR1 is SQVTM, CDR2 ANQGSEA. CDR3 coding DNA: TGCAGCGCTGGAGCGGGGACAGGGGTTACCGGGGAGCTGTTTTTT. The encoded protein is CSAGAGTGVTGELFF.

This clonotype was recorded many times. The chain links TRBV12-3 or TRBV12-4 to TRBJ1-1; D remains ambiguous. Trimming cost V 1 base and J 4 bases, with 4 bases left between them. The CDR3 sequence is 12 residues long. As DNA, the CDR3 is TGTGCCAGCAGTTTAGGCACCACTGAAGCTTTCTTT. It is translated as CASSLGTTEAFF.

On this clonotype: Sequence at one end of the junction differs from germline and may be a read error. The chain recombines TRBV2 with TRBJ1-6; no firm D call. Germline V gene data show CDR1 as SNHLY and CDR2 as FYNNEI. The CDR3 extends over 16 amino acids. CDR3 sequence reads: CASSVSTTRDNSPLHF. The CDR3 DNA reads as TGTGCCAGCAGTGTCTCGACTACACGGGATAACTCACCCCTCCACTTT.

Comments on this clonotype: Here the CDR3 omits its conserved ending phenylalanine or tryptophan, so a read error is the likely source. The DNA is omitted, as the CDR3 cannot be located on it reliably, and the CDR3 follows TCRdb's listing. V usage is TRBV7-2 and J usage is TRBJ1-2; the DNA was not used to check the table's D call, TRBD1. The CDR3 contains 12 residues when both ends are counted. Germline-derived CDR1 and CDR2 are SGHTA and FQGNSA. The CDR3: CASSLGGGELTY.

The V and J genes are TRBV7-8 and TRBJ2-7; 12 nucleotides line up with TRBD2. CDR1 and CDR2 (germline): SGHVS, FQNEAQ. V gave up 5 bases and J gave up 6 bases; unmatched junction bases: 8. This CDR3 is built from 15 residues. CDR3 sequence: CASSPTSGSGSEQYF. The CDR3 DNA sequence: TGTGCCAGCAGCCCGACTAGCGGGAGCGGATCCGAGCAGTACTTC.

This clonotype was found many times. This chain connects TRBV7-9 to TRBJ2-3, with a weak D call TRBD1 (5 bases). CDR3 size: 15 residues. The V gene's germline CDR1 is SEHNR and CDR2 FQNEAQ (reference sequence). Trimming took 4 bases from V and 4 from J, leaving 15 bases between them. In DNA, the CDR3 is TGTGCCAGCAGCTCGACAGCGAGAGGCCCAGATACGCAGTATTTT. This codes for CASSSTARGPDTQYF.

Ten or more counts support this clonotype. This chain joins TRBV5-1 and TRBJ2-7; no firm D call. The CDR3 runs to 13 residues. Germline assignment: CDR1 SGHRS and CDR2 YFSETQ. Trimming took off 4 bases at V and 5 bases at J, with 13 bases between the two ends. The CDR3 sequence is CASSPPSLNEQYF. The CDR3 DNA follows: TGCGCCAGCAGCCCCCCGTCCCTTAACGAGCAGTACTTC. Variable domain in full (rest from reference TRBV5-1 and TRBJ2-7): KAGVTQTPRYLIKTRGQQVTLSCSPISGHRSVSWYQQTPGQGLQFLFEYFSETQRNKGNFPGRFSGRQFSNSRSEMNVSTLELGDSALYLCASSPPSLNEQYFGPGTRLTVT.

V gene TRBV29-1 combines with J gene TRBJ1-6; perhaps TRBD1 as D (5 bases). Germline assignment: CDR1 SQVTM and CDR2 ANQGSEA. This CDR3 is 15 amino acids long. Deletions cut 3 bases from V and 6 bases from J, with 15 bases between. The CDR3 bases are TGCAGCGTTGATGAAGGGGCAGGAGGTAATTCACCCCTCCACTTT. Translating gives CSVDEGAGGNSPLHF.

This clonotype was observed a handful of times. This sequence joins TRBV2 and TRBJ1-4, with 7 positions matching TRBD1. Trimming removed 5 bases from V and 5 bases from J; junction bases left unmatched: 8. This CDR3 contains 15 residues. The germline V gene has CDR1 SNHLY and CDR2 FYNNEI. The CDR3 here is CASSLATGKNEKLFF. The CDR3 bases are TGTGCCAGCAGTCTCGCGACAGGGAAGAATGAAAAACTGTTTTTT.

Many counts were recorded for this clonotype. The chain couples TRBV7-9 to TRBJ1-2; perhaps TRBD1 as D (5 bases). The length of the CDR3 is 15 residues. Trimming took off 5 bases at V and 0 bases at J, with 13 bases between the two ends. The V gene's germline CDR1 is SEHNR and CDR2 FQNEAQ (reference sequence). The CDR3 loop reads CASSPAGEPNYGYTF. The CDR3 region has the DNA TGTGCCAGCAGCCCAGCGGGGGAACCTAACTATGGCTACACCTTC.

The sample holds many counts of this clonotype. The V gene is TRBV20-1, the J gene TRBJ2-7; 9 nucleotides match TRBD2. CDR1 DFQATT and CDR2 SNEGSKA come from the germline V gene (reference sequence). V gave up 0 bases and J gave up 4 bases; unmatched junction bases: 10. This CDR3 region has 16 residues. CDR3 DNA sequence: TGCAGTGCTAGAGATTTTCGGCGGGAGGGCCTTTACGAGCAGTACTTC. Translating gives CSARDFRREGLYEQYF.

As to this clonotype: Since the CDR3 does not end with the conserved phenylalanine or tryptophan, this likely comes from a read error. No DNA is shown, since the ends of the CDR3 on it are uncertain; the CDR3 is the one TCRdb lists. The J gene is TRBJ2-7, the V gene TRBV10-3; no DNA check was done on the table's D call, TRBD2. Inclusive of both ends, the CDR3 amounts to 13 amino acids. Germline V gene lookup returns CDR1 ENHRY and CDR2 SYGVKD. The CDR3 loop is CAIRGRPVGEQYL.

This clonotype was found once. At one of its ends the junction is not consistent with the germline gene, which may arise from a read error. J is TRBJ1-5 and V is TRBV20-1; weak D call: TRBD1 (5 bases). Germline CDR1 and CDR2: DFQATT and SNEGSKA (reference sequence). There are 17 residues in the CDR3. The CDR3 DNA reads TGCAGTGCCACGGAGGGGAGTTCTCGCCCTAGCAATCAGCCCCAGCCTTTT. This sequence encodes CSATEGSSRPSNQPQPF.

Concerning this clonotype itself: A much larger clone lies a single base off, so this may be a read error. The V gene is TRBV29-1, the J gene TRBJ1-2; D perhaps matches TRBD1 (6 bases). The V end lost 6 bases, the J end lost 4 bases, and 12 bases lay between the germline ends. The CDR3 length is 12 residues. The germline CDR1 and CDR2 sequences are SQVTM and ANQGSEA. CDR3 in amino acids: CSVGIGGYGYTF. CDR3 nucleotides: TGCAGCGTAGGAATAGGGGGCTATGGCTACACCTTC.

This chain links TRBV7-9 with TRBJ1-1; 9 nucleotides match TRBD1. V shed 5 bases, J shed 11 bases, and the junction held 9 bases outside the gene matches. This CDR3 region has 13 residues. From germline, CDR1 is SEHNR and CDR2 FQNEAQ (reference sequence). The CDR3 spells CASSQTGDRVAFF. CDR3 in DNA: TGTGCCAGCAGCCAAACAGGGGACAGGGTGGCTTTCTTT.

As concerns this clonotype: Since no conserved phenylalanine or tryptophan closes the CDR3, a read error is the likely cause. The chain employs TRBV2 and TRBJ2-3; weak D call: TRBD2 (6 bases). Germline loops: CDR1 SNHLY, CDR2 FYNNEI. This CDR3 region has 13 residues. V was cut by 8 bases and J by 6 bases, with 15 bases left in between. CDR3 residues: CASGGAPPDTQYL. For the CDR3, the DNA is TGTGCCAGCGGCGGGGCCCCGCCGGATACGCAGTATCTT.

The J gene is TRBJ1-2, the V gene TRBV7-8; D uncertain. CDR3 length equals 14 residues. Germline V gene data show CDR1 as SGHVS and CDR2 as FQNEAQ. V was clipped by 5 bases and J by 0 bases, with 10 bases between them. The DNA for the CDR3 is TGTGCCAGCAGCCTGGTAGGGCCTAACTATGGCTACACCTTC. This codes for CASSLVGPNYGYTF. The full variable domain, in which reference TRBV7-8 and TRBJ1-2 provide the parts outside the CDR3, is GAGVSQSPRYKVAKRGQDVALRCDPISGHVSLFWYQQALGQGPEFLTYFQNEAQLDKSGLPSDRFFAERPEGSVSTLKIQRTQQEDSAVYLCASSLVGPNYGYTFGSGTRLTVV.

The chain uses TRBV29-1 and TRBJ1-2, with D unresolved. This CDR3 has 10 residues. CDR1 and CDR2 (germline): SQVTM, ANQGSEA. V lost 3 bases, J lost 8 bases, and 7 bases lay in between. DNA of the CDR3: TGCAGCGTTGAGTCGGTCGGCTACACCTTC. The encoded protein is CSVESVGYTF. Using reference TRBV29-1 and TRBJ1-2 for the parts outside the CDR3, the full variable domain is SAVISQKPSRDICQRGTSLTIQCQVDSQVTMMFWYRQQPGQSLTLIATANQGSEATYESGFVIDKFPISRPNLTFSTLTVSNMSPEDSSIYLCSVESVGYTFGSGTRLTVV.

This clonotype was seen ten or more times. The DNA for the CDR3 is TGCAGTGCTAGTCATGAAAGCGGAGATACGCAGTATTTT. It specifies CSASHESGDTQYF. The V gene is TRBV20-1, the J gene TRBJ2-3; D might be TRBD2 (5 bases). Germline V CDR1 and CDR2: DFQATT, SNEGSKA (reference sequence). The CDR3 consists of 13 residues. With 3 bases removed from V and 5 bases from J, the gap between germline ends came to 12 bases.

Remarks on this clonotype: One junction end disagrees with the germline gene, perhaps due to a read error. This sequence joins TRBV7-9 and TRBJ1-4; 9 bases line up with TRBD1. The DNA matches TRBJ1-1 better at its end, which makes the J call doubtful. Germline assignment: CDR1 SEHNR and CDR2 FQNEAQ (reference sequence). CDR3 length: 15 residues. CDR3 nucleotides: TGCGCCAGCAGCGGGGGACAGGGACTGAACACTGAAGCTTTCTTT. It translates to CASSGGQGLNTEAFF.

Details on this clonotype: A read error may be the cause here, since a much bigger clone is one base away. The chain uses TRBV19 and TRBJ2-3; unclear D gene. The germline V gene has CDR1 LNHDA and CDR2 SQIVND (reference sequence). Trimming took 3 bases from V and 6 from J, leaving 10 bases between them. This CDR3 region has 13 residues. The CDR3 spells CASSIRRKDTQYF. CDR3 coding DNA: TGTGCCAGTAGTATCCGAAGGAAGGATACGCAGTATTTT.